Below, one T cell receptor (beta chain) is given with its context. The antigen is undetermined. Generated by immunoSEQ multiplex PCR, the TCRdb table keeps only in-frame clones and is missing some. The table has some 30,000 clones, about 93% seen once. This entry comes from a study of OX40 agonist ivuxolimab in advanced cancers. The study's findings and limits: The expanded peripheral T cells' antigen specificity was not determined.

This CDR3 is 12 amino acids long. Germline-derived CDR1 and CDR2 are MDHEN and SYDVKM. Trimming cost V 5 bases and J 10 bases, with 12 bases left between them. The clonotype was recovered from an adult with an advanced solid tumor such as melanoma, head and neck, liver or kidney cancer. Here the sequenced sample was CD4+ or CD8+ T cells sorted from blood, taken in a trial of the OX40 agonist ivuxolimab. The chain is built from TRBV28 and TRBJ2-4; tentatively, D is TRBD1 (6 bases). DNA for the CDR3: TGTGCCAGCAGTCCGAATGACAGGATTCAGTACTTC. Its protein is CASSPNDRIQYF.